This T cell receptor (beta chain) was documented in a study of blood T cell repertoires in COVID-19. Overall study: The United States, Italy and Spain supplied acute and convalescent COVID-19 samples. Sample material is recorded as cDNA or gDNA derived from T cells, B-cell-depleted T cells, or PBMCs.

TCRdb's copy holds only in-frame clones and misses some; the assay was immunoSEQ multiplex PCR. The data contain tens of thousands of clones, over 70% of them seen just once; the ten biggest clones take up less than 15%. There are a few counts of this clone. This clonotype originated in a human donor in a cohort sampled during active COVID-19. Sequencing was carried out using peripheral blood.

The CDR3 loop is CASSECTGKSYEQYF. For the CDR3, the DNA is TGCGCCAGCAGTGAGTGTACAGGGAAATCCTACGAGCAGTACTTC. V and J are TRBV10-1 and TRBJ2-7, with D perhaps matching TRBD1 (6 bases). This CDR3 is 15 amino acids long. The germline V and J ends were trimmed by 1 base and 1 base, with 11 bases remaining between them. The germline V gene has CDR1 WNHNN and CDR2 SYGVQD (reference sequence).